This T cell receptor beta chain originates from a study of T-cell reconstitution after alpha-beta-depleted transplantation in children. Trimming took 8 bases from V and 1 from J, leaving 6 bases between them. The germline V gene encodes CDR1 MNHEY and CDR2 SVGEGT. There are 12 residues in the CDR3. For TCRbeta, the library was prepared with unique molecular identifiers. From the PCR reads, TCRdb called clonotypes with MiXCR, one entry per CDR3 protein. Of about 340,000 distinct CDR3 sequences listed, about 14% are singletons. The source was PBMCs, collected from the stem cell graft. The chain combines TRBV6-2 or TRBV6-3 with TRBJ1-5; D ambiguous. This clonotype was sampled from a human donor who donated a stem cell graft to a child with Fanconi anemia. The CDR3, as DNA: TGTGCCAGCGGCCAGAGCAATCAGCCCCAGCATTTT. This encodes CASGQSNQPQHF.